The 13 T cell receptor beta chains given below trace back to one sample, sequenced in a study of T cells in localized non-small cell lung cancer. The table came from immunoSEQ multiplex PCR; TCRdb's copy has only in-frame clones and leaves some out. The repertoire holds around 25,000 clones, with 65% to 90% as singletons. The sequenced sample was peripheral blood, obtained before any cancer treatment. Every receptor here comes from a female donor at least 60 years old with stage I lung adenocarcinoma.

This chain connects TRBV21-1 to TRBJ2-2; TRBD1, the table's D call, was not compared with the DNA. TRBV21-1 is a pseudogene. This CDR3 is 16 amino acids long. The CDR3 DNA reads as TGTGCCAGCAGCAAACAAGGCAGGGTGAGAACCGGGGAGCTGTTTTTT. Protein sequence: CASSKQGRVRTGELFF.

The V gene is TRBV11-2, the J gene TRBJ2-1; 8 bases match TRBD2. Germline V CDR1 and CDR2: SGHAT, FQNNGV. V lost 0 bases, J lost 16 bases, and 8 bases stayed unmatched. CDR3 size: 13 residues. DNA for the CDR3: TGTGCCAGCAGCTTAGAACCCGGGGGGGCGGGATTCTTC. Its protein product is CASSLEPGGAGFF. Full variable domain (outside the CDR3, taken from reference TRBV11-2 and TRBJ2-1): EAGVAQSPRYKIIEKRQSVAFWCNPISGHATLYWYQQILGQGPKLLIQFQNNGVVDDSQLPKDRFSAERLKGVDSTLKIQPAKLEDSAVYLCASSLEPGGAGFFGPGTRLTVL.

This rearrangement joins TRBV28 to TRBJ1-2; TRBD1 matches 7 bases. The CDR3 is 13 residues long. From germline, CDR1 is MDHEN and CDR2 SYDVKM. The trim removed 6 bases at V and 4 bases at J, leaving 5 bases unmatched. CDR3 loop: CASSSTGLYGYTF. CDR3 bases: TGTGCCAGCAGCTCGACAGGGCTCTATGGCTACACCTTC.

V and J are TRBV28 and TRBJ1-5; TRBD1 matches at 8 bases. V dropped 3 bases and J dropped 4; count of bases not matched to a gene: 2. The CDR3 length is 14 residues. Per the germline V gene, CDR1 is MDHEN and CDR2 is SYDVKM. In DNA, the CDR3 is TGTGCCAGCAGTTTCGGGACAGGTAATCAGCCCCAGCATTTT. It yields the protein CASSFGTGNQPQHF. Full variable domain (remainder filled in from reference TRBV28 and TRBJ1-5): DVKVTQSSRYLVKRTGEKVFLECVQDMDHENMFWYRQDPGLGLRLIYFSYDVKMKEKGDIPEGYSVSREKKERFSLILESASTNQTSMYLCASSFGTGNQPQHFGDGTRLSIL.

V usage is TRBV4-1 and J usage is TRBJ1-1; TRBD1 agrees at 7 bases. Germline CDR1 MGHRA, CDR2 YSYEKL. V shed 1 base and J 4 bases; nucleotides not matched to a gene: 6. The CDR3 consists of 15 residues. CDR3 loop: CASSQVSTGFTEAFF. CDR3 in DNA: TGCGCCAGCAGCCAAGTCTCGACAGGGTTCACTGAAGCTTTCTTT.

The CDR3 nucleotides read TGTGCCAGAAGCTCTCGGAATCCCAACACGAACACTGAAGCTTTCTTT. This gives the protein CARSSRNPNTNTEAFF. The V and J genes are TRBV5-3 and TRBJ1-1; D gene ambiguous. TRBV5-3 is annotated as an ORF whose role is uncertain. This CDR3 comprises 16 residues. The V end was cut by 3 bases, the J end by 1 base, with 16 bases between.

The CDR3: CASRDVTYEQYF. As DNA, the CDR3 is TGTGCCAGCAGAGACGTAACCTACGAGCAGTACTTC. This chain joins TRBV27 and TRBJ2-7, with unresolved D. V lost 6 bases to trimming and J lost 2 bases, with 8 bases between them. Germline CDR1 and CDR2: MNHEY and SMNVEV (reference sequence). The CDR3 loop spans 12 amino acids.

The chain couples TRBV5-1 to TRBJ1-4, with 7 nucleotides matching TRBD1. The CDR3 length is 13 residues. The V gene end was trimmed by 4 bases and the J gene end by 4 bases; junction bases not matched to a gene: 1. Germline CDR1 is SGHRS and CDR2 is YFSETQ. The CDR3 region is CASSRDSNEKLFF. The CDR3 coding sequence is TGCGCCAGCAGCCGGGACAGTAATGAAAAACTGTTTTTT. Full variable domain (rest looked up from reference TRBV5-1 and TRBJ1-4): KAGVTQTPRYLIKTRGQQVTLSCSPISGHRSVSWYQQTPGQGLQFLFEYFSETQRNKGNFPGRFSGRQFSNSRSEMNVSTLELGDSALYLCASSRDSNEKLFFGSGTQLSVL.

The V call is TRBV27, the J call TRBJ2-1, with D perhaps TRBD2 (5 bases). V lost 6 bases and J lost 3, with 24 bases in between. This CDR3 has 18 amino acids. The V gene's germline CDR1 is MNHEY and CDR2 SMNVEV (reference sequence). The CDR3 loop reads CASSPWGSAERDYNEQFF. The CDR3 DNA follows: TGTGCCAGCAGCCCCTGGGGTAGCGCGGAGAGAGACTACAATGAGCAGTTCTTC.

The V and J genes are TRBV30 and TRBJ2-7; D is possibly TRBD2 (6 bases). The CDR3 has 13 residues. Germline CDR1 and CDR2: GTSNPN and SVGIG (reference sequence). The germline V and J ends were trimmed by 0 bases and 6 bases, with 12 bases remaining between them. The CDR3 sequence: CAWSVLAGSEQYF. CDR3 coding DNA: TGTGCCTGGAGTGTACTGGCGGGAAGCGAGCAGTACTTC.

V and J are TRBV2 and TRBJ2-4; D not certain. V lost 5 bases and J 7 bases, leaving 6 bases between the germline ends. The CDR3 extends over 11 amino acids. Germline CDR1 reads SNHLY; CDR2 reads FYNNEI. DNA for the CDR3: TGTGCCAGCAGTTACAGTAACATTCAGTACTTC. This codes for CASSYSNIQYF. The variable domain in full, completed from reference TRBV2 and TRBJ2-4, reads EPEVTQTPSHQVTQMGQEVILRCVPISNHLYFYWYRQILGQKVEFLVSFYNNEISEKSEIFDDQFSVERPDGSNFTLKIRSTKLEDSAMYFCASSYSNIQYFGAGTRLSVL.

The chain combines TRBV27 with TRBJ2-7; D remains ambiguous. The CDR3 has 13 amino acids. V gave up 10 bases and J gave up 2 bases, with 15 bases separating them. Germline V lookup: CDR1 MNHEY, CDR2 SMNVEV (reference sequence). The CDR3 reads CATAEAPTYEQYF. The DNA of the CDR3 is TGTGCCACCGCGGAAGCCCCCACCTACGAGCAGTACTTC.

The gene calls are TRBV11-2 and TRBJ2-5; weak D call: TRBD1 (6 bases). CDR3 length: 15 amino acids. Germline-derived CDR1 and CDR2 are SGHAT and FQNNGV. V was pared by 1 base and J by 5 bases, with 14 bases between. CDR3 sequence: CASSLVGARGETQYF. The CDR3 DNA reads as TGTGCCAGCAGCTTAGTGGGGGCCCGAGGGGAGACCCAGTACTTC.